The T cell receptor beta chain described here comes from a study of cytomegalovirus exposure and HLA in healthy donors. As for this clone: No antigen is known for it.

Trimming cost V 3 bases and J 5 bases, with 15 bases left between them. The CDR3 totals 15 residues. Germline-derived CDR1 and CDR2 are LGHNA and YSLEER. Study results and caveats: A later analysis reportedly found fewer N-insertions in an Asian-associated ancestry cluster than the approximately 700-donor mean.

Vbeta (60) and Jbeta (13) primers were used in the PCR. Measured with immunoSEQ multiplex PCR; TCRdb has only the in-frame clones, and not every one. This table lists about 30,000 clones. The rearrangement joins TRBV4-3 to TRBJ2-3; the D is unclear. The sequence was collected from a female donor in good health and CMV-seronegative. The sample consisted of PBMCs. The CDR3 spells CASSHGPASGDTQYF. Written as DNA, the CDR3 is TGCGCCAGCAGCCATGGTCCGGCCTCAGGAGATACGCAGTATTTT.